This TCR beta chain came from a study of blood T cell repertoires in COVID-19. Overall study: Samples taken during acute and convalescent COVID-19 were collected in the United States, Italy and Spain. Sources were T cells, B-cell-depleted T cells, or PBMCs; the material itself was cDNA or gDNA.

Measured with immunoSEQ multiplex PCR; TCRdb has only the in-frame clones, and not every one. Counted here are roughly 59,000 clones, around four fifths occurring once; the ten biggest clones make up 10% to 15%. This clone was recorded once. With 6 bases clipped from V and 4 bases from J, the junction kept 9 bases outside the gene matches. This CDR3 has 15 amino acids. The germline CDR1 and CDR2 sequences are SNHLY and FYNNEI. Specimen: peripheral blood. The gene calls are TRBV2 and TRBJ2-7; TRBD1 aligns across 10 bases. The clonotype originates from an older man with acute or convalescent COVID-19. CDR3 sequence reads: CASSARQGALYEQYF. The CDR3, as DNA: TGTGCCAGCAGCGCCCGACAGGGGGCGTTGTACGAGCAGTACTTC.